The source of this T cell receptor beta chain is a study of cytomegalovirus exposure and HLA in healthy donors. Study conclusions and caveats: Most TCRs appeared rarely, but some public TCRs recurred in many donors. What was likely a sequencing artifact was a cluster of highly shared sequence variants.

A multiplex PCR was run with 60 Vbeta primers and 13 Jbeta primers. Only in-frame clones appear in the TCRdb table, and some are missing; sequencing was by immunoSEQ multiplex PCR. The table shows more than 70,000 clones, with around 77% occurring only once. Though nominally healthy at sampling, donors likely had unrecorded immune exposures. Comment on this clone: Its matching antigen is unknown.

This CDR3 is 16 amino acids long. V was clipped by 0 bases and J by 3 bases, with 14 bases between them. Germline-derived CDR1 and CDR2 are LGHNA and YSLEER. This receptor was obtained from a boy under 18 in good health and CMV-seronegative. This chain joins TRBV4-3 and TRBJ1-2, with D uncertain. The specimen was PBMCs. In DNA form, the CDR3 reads TGCGCCAGCAGCCAAGATCTAGAGGGAACCTACTATGGCTACACCTTC. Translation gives CASSQDLEGTYYGYTF.